This T cell receptor (beta chain) was documented in a study of T-cell reconstitution after alpha-beta-depleted transplantation in children. A library of TCRbeta sequences, prepared with unique molecular identifiers, was generated. MiXCR, run by TCRdb on the PCR reads, gives a single entry per CDR3 protein. The table has 190,000 or so distinct CDR3 sequences, approximately 7% seen once. V lost 7 bases and J 1 base, leaving 17 bases between the germline ends. The CDR3 is 15 residues long. Germline assignment: CDR1 MDHEN and CDR2 SYDVKM. This clonotype was counted ten times or more. This TCR was recovered from a human donor who donated a stem cell graft to a child with Wiskott-Aldrich syndrome. J is TRBJ2-7 and V is TRBV28, with TRBD2 as a possible D gene (6 bases). Sequenced here: PBMCs from the stem cell graft donor, sampled from the stem cell graft. CDR3 DNA sequence: TGTGCCAGCACCCTTCGCGCTAGCGAATCCTACGAGCAGTACTTC. This encodes CASTLRASESYEQYF.